The 13 T cell receptor beta chains given below trace back to one sample, sequenced in a study of cytomegalovirus exposure and HLA in healthy donors. Use of 60 Vbeta and 13 Jbeta primers characterized the PCR. The method was immunoSEQ multiplex PCR; TCRdb's version includes in-frame clones alone and lacks a portion of them. The sample has 150,000 or so clones. The specimen was PBMCs. These receptors were obtained from a man aged 18 to 35 in good health and CMV-seronegative.

V usage is TRBV9 and J usage is TRBJ1-4; TRBD1 matches at 8 bases. CDR3 length: 14 residues. Losses at the gene ends were 3 bases for V and 7 bases for J; bases not matched to a gene: 5. Germline V gene data show CDR1 as SGDLS and CDR2 as YYNGEE. The CDR3 nucleotides read TGTGCCAGCAGCGCTACAGGGGGGGGTGAAAAACTGTTTTTT. Protein sequence: CASSATGGGEKLFF.

The rearrangement joins TRBV27 to TRBJ2-3, with D possibly being TRBD2 (5 bases). CDR3 length: 16 residues. V dropped 3 bases and J dropped 1 base, with 14 bases sitting between them. Germline V gene sequence: CDR1 MNHEY, CDR2 SMNVEV (reference sequence). CDR3 in DNA: TGTGCCAGCAGTTTCCTAGCACCAACTCGCACAGATACGCAGTATTTT. This translates into CASSFLAPTRTDTQYF.

This chain connects TRBV6-5 to TRBJ1-5; no clear D gene. The CDR3 runs 15 residues. V was clipped by 3 bases and J by 4 bases, with 13 bases between them. Germline V gives CDR1 MNHEY, CDR2 SVGAGI. This CDR3 reads CASSYGIGRNQPQHF. DNA of the CDR3: TGTGCCAGCAGTTATGGTATAGGCAGGAATCAGCCCCAGCATTTT.

This chain connects TRBV4-3 to TRBJ1-5; D is perhaps TRBD1 (6 bases). Germline values: CDR1 LGHNA, CDR2 YSLEER. Trimming shortened V by 4 bases and J by 0 bases, and 13 bases separated the two germline ends. This CDR3 region has 16 residues. Written as DNA, the CDR3 is TGCGCCAGCAGCCTTGCCCGGACAGTTAGCAATCAGCCCCAGCATTTT. It translates to CASSLARTVSNQPQHF.

The chain employs TRBV7-9 and TRBJ2-7; 7 nucleotides match TRBD1. The CDR3 is 15 residues long. Looked up from germline, CDR1 is SEHNR and CDR2 is FQNEAQ (reference sequence). V lost 5 bases, J lost 4 bases, and 11 bases stayed unmatched. CDR3 sequence (DNA): TGTGCCAGCAGCGAGAGACAGGGATCTCTATACGAGCAGTACTTC. It encodes CASSERQGSLYEQYF.

CDR3 in amino acids: CASRSLGQGLYEQYF. CDR3 bases: TGTGCCAGCAGATCCCTCGGACAGGGTCTCTACGAGCAGTACTTC. J is TRBJ2-7 and V is TRBV6-5, with 8 bases lining up with TRBD1. CDR3 length: 15 residues. The ends lost 6 bases at V and 3 bases at J; junction bases unmatched: 10. Per germline, CDR1 MNHEY and CDR2 SVGAGI.

The chain uses TRBV6-1 and TRBJ2-5; D is unclear. Between the trimmed V and J ends, which lost 10 bases and 3 bases, there was a span of 12 bases. This CDR3 contains 12 residues. CDR1 is MNHNS, CDR2 SASEGT, per germline. CDR3 amino acids: CATTQAEETQYF. The CDR3 region has the DNA TGTGCCACCACCCAGGCCGAAGAGACCCAGTACTTC.

This chain connects TRBV29-1 to TRBJ1-2, with D unclear. Germline CDR1 reads SQVTM; CDR2 reads ANQGSEA. This CDR3 region has 11 residues. The V and J ends lost 2 bases and 8 bases respectively, with 9 bases between them. The CDR3 is CSVEPREGYTF. In DNA form, the CDR3 reads TGCAGCGTTGAACCGAGGGAAGGCTACACCTTC.

The rearrangement links TRBV7-9 to TRBJ1-4; D might be TRBD1 (5 bases). The CDR3 has 17 amino acids. Germline-derived CDR1 and CDR2 are SEHNR and FQNEAQ (reference sequence). V lost 5 bases and J lost 10, with 26 bases in between. CDR3 amino acids: CASSPTGTRVFPGKLFF. Written as DNA, the CDR3 is TGTGCCAGCAGCCCTACCGGGACTCGAGTGTTTCCTGGAAAACTGTTTTTT.

The gene calls are TRBV6-5 and TRBJ1-1; a possible D gene is TRBD1 (5 bases). Trimming took off 10 bases at V and 0 bases at J, with 12 bases between the two ends. This CDR3 contains 13 residues. Germline V lookup: CDR1 MNHEY, CDR2 SVGAGI. For the CDR3, the DNA is TGTGCCACCCAGGACACGTTGAACACTGAAGCTTTCTTT. Protein sequence: CATQDTLNTEAFF.

This chain links TRBV6-5 with TRBJ2-7, with 9 nucleotides matching TRBD2. Germline V lookup: CDR1 MNHEY, CDR2 SVGAGI. This CDR3 comprises 14 residues. Trimming cost V 6 bases and J 3 bases; bases outside gene matches: 6. This CDR3 is CASRRAGGHYEQYF. CDR3 in DNA: TGTGCCAGCAGGAGAGCGGGAGGCCACTACGAGCAGTACTTC.

The rearrangement uses TRBV6-5 and TRBJ1-6; 7 positions match TRBD1. This CDR3 is 14 amino acids long. Germline V gene data show CDR1 as MNHEY and CDR2 as SVGAGI. V lost 7 bases and J lost 14; bases outside the gene matches: 14. As DNA, the CDR3 is TGTGCCAGCAACAAAAAGGGCCAAACAGGGGCCCTCCACTTT. Translation gives CASNKKGQTGALHF.

The genes are TRBV30 and TRBJ2-5; D may be TRBD2 (7 bases). The V end was cut by 5 bases, the J end by 1 base, with 14 bases between. CDR1 GTSNPN and CDR2 SVGIG come from the germline V gene (reference sequence). The length of the CDR3 is 14 residues. Written as DNA, the CDR3 is TGTGCCTGGTCTGGGGGCGGGGGCCAAGAGACCCAGTACTTC. Protein product: CAWSGGGGQETQYF.